A single sample gave rise to the 25 T cell receptor beta chains below, sequenced in a study of cytomegalovirus exposure and HLA in healthy donors listed by TCRdb under 2017. To prepare the library, the immunoSEQ multiplex PCR assay was applied. The multiplex PCR relied on a mix of 60 forward primers for TCR Vbeta segments and 13 reverse primers for TCR Jbeta segments. What TCRdb holds here is the immuneACCESS table cut down to in-frame rearrangements. Part of the clones is not present; checked against another copy, under half of the missing clones reflect an unresolved V gene, and the others are unexplained. Recorded for this sample are about 220,000 clones; about 74% of them occurred a single time. Roughly 1.9% of the sample lies in the top ten. Sequenced material: PBMCs. These receptors were taken from a woman between 25 and 40 years old in good health and CMV-seronegative.

The CDR3 DNA follows: TGTGCCAGCAGCTTCAGGGCGGTGTTAGGGGATCCGAACTACGAGCAGTACTTC. It yields the protein CASSFRAVLGDPNYEQYF. The chain links TRBV5-6 to TRBJ2-7, with D possibly matching TRBD1 (5 bases). This CDR3 is 18 amino acids long. Germline CDR1 is SGHDT and CDR2 is YYEEEE. Trimming shortened V by 2 bases and J by 3 bases, and 24 bases separated the two germline ends.

CDR3 residues: CASREVEAFF. The CDR3, as DNA: TGTGCCAGCAGAGAGGTTGAAGCTTTCTTT. This chain joins TRBV6-6 and TRBJ1-1; no firm D call. Between the trimmed V and J ends, which lost 6 bases and 7 bases, there was a span of 6 bases. CDR1 and CDR2 (germline): MNHNY, SVGAGI (reference sequence). The CDR3 length is 10 residues.

The chain combines TRBV7-8 with TRBJ2-1, with a weak D call TRBD2 (6 bases). The germline CDR1 and CDR2 sequences are SGHVS and FQNEAQ. V gave up 10 bases and J gave up 4 bases, with 20 bases separating them. CDR3 length equals 15 residues. CDR3 DNA: TGTGCCACTACACTGGCGGGAACCGGATACAATGAGCAGTTCTTC. It codes for CATTLAGTGYNEQFF.

This rearrangement joins TRBV13 to TRBJ1-2; 7 bases map to TRBD1. Germline CDR1 reads PRHDT; CDR2 reads FYEKMQ (reference sequence). V dropped 5 bases and J dropped 6; count of bases not matched to a gene: 12. CDR3 length: 15 amino acids. Here the CDR3 reads CASSLGTDSSDGYTF. The CDR3 DNA is TGTGCCAGCAGCCTTGGGACAGATTCGAGCGATGGCTACACCTTC.

This chain uses TRBV4-1 with TRBJ2-7; 8 positions agree with TRBD1. The CDR3 length is 15 residues. V trimming: 5 bases; J trimming: 2 bases; junction bases outside the gene matches: 8. Germline CDR1 MGHRA, CDR2 YSYEKL. As DNA, the CDR3 is TGCGCCAGCAGCAACGAACCGACAGGGGCCTACGAGCAGTACTTC. This codes for CASSNEPTGAYEQYF.

The chain links TRBV9 to TRBJ1-1; D is uncertain. CDR3 length: 13 residues. Trimming stripped 4 bases from V and 3 bases from J, with 10 bases between. Germline V gene lookup returns CDR1 SGDLS and CDR2 YYNGEE. This chain's CDR3 is CASSQTRDTEAFF. In DNA form, the CDR3 reads TGTGCCAGCAGCCAAACCCGAGACACTGAAGCTTTCTTT.

This clone was observed a single time. J is TRBJ2-6 and V is TRBV10-3; TRBD1 is a possible D gene (5 bases). The length of the CDR3 is 17 residues. V dropped 0 bases and J dropped 1 base, with 10 bases sitting between them. Germline CDR1 reads ENHRY; CDR2 reads SYGVKD. CDR3 sequence: CAISESTVLSGANVLTF. The CDR3 DNA is TGTGCCATCAGTGAGTCGACAGTTCTTTCTGGGGCCAACGTCCTGACTTTC.

This rearrangement joins TRBV5-1 to TRBJ1-3, with TRBD1 identical over 7 bases. The CDR3 runs to 15 residues. J gave up 4 bases and V 0 bases, and 4 bases lay outside the gene matches. CDR1 SGHRS and CDR2 YFSETQ come from the germline V gene. The CDR3 DNA sequence: TGCGCCAGCAGCTTGGGACAGGGCTTCGGAAACACCATATATTTT. This translates into CASSLGQGFGNTIYF.

The V gene is TRBV19, the J gene TRBJ2-3, with 7 bases lining up with TRBD2. The CDR3 sequence is 15 residues long. Germline loops: CDR1 LNHDA, CDR2 SQIVND (reference sequence). V was pared by 5 bases and J by 5 bases, with 10 bases of the junction left unmatched. In DNA form, the CDR3 reads TGTGCCAGTAGTGGCGTTATAGCGGGTGGAGATACGCAGTATTTT. Translation: CASSGVIAGGDTQYF.

This sequence joins TRBV18 and TRBJ2-7, with 10 nucleotides matching TRBD2. The CDR3 has 14 residues. CDR1 is KGHSH and CDR2 is LQKENI in the germline V gene. Losses at the gene ends were 3 bases for V and 5 bases for J; bases not matched to a gene: 4. DNA for the CDR3: TGTGCCAGCTCACCGGGACTAGCGAGTCACGAGCAGTACTTC. Translated: CASSPGLASHEQYF.

The rearrangement links TRBV5-4 to TRBJ1-2; TRBD1 is a possible D gene (6 bases). In germline, CDR1 is SGHNT, CDR2 YYREEE (reference sequence). Trimming shortened V by 0 bases and J by 6 bases, and 12 bases separated the two germline ends. CDR3 length: 14 amino acids. The CDR3 nucleotides read TGTGCCAGCAGCTTGGGTCTACGGACAGATGGCTACACCTTC. Encoded protein: CASSLGLRTDGYTF.

CDR3 DNA sequence: TGTGCCAGCAGTGGCCTCGGGGGCACAGATACGCAGTATTTT. Residues: CASSGLGGTDTQYF. The chain has TRBV6-6 and TRBJ2-3, with a possible D match to TRBD2 (5 bases). CDR1 is MNHNY and CDR2 is SVGAGI in the germline V gene (reference sequence). V was clipped by 5 bases and J by 1 base, with 10 bases between them. The CDR3 is made up of 14 amino acids.

The chain carries TRBV25-1 and TRBJ1-2; 12 nucleotides agree with TRBD1. V shed 4 bases and J 6 bases; nucleotides not matched to a gene: 3. This CDR3 spans 14 amino acids. Germline V CDR1 and CDR2: MGHDK, SYGVNS. CDR3 region: CASSGGQGADGYTF. DNA of the CDR3: TGTGCCAGCAGTGGGGGACAGGGGGCGGATGGCTACACCTTC.

The chain uses TRBV7-3 and TRBJ1-1; 7 bases line up with TRBD1. Germline V gene data show CDR1 as SGHTA and CDR2 as FQGTGA. The CDR3 is 15 amino acids. V lost 5 bases, J lost 5 bases, and 11 bases stayed unmatched. The CDR3 DNA reads TGTGCCAGCAGCGAGGGACAGCCAGGGGAGACTGAAGCTTTCTTT. Protein product: CASSEGQPGETEAFF.

CDR3 region: CATHRDYNSPLHF. The DNA of the CDR3 is TGTGCCACCCACAGGGATTATAATTCACCCCTCCACTTT. V and J are TRBV7-9 and TRBJ1-6; a weak D match, TRBD1 (6 bases). The germline V and J ends were trimmed by 10 bases and 4 bases, with 11 bases remaining between them. In germline, CDR1 is SEHNR, CDR2 FQNEAQ (reference sequence). This CDR3 comprises 13 residues.

The chain has TRBV30 and TRBJ1-2; the D gene is possibly TRBD1 (6 bases). CDR3 length: 15 residues. V was cut by 0 bases and J by 8 bases, with 19 bases left in between. Germline values: CDR1 GTSNPN, CDR2 SVGIG (reference sequence). CDR3 in amino acids: CAWSVIGGAEGGYTF. CDR3 in DNA: TGTGCCTGGAGTGTGATTGGGGGGGCAGAGGGAGGCTACACCTTC.

Notes on this clone: A read error may produce the germline difference seen at one junction end. Other DNA sequences in the same sample also yield this CDR3. The chain has TRBV7-7 and TRBJ2-5; 8 bases align to TRBD1. The CDR3 contains 14 residues. CDR1 SSHAT and CDR2 FNYEAQ come from the germline V gene (reference sequence). CDR3 amino acids: CASSPGTGAETQYF. CDR3 nucleotides: TGTGCTAGCAGCCCGGGGACAGGCGCTGAGACCCAGTACTTC.

V gene TRBV18 combines with J gene TRBJ2-7; no firm D call. The CDR3 is made up of 12 amino acids. Germline CDR1 and CDR2: KGHSH and LQKENI. V dropped 3 bases and J dropped 2 bases, with 5 bases sitting between them. CDR3 DNA sequence: TGTGCCAGCTCACCCAATGCCTACGAGCAGTACTTC. This encodes CASSPNAYEQYF.

Of note for this clone: A junction end diverges from the germline sequence, so it may reflect a read error. The chain uses TRBV7-9 and TRBJ1-1, with 7 bases matching TRBD1. The germline gives CDR1 SEHNR, CDR2 FQNEAQ (reference sequence). The CDR3 has 16 residues. In DNA, the CDR3 is TGTTCCAGCAGCTCGATGGGAAACAGGGGTACCACTGAAGCTTTCTTT. This gives the protein CSSSSMGNRGTTEAFF.

The rearrangement links TRBV6-5 to TRBJ1-2, with D hard to call. This CDR3 comprises 13 residues. Trimming left V 5 bases short and J 1 base short, with 8 bases between. CDR1 and CDR2 from the germline V gene are MNHEY and SVGAGI. The CDR3 spells CASSPRVNYGYTF. The CDR3 DNA reads as TGTGCCAGCAGTCCCCGAGTTAACTATGGCTACACCTTC.

In the case of this clone: The junction does not match germline at one end; this may be a read error. The V call is TRBV7-9, the J call TRBJ2-1; 15 nucleotides match TRBD2. Looked up from germline, CDR1 is SEHNR and CDR2 is FQNEAQ (reference sequence). The CDR3 consists of 18 residues. Written as DNA, the CDR3 is TGTGCCATCAGCCCCGGGACTAGCGGGAGGAGCTCCTACAATGAGCAGTTCTTC. It encodes CAISPGTSGRSSYNEQFF.

The chain carries TRBV6-5 and TRBJ1-1, with TRBD1 as a possible D gene (6 bases). Trimming left V 0 bases short and J 6 bases short, with 14 bases between. Germline V gene sequence: CDR1 MNHEY, CDR2 SVGAGI. The length of the CDR3 is 15 residues. In DNA, the CDR3 is TGTGCCAGCAGTTACTCGACCAGGGGAAGAGCTGAAGCTTTCTTT. It codes for CASSYSTRGRAEAFF.

Notes on this clone: In the same sample, other DNA sequences code for this CDR3. The chain combines TRBV19 with TRBJ1-1; 7 positions agree with TRBD1. The germline V gene encodes CDR1 LNHDA and CDR2 SQIVND (reference sequence). Unmatched junction bases numbered 3, after V lost 5 bases and J lost 0 bases. The CDR3 totals 14 residues. The CDR3 DNA is TGTGCCAGTAGTTTACAGGGGATGAACACTGAAGCTTTCTTT. This gives the protein CASSLQGMNTEAFF.

The V call is TRBV2, the J call TRBJ2-7; 9 nucleotides match TRBD1. V shed 7 bases and J 3 bases; nucleotides not matched to a gene: 7. Germline CDR1 SNHLY, CDR2 FYNNEI. The CDR3 loop spans 14 amino acids. CDR3 coding DNA: TGTGCCAGCAAGGCTCGGGACAGGGTCTACGAGCAGTACTTC. The encoded protein is CASKARDRVYEQYF.

This clone appeared once. The chain carries TRBV11-3 and TRBJ1-2; the match to TRBD1 covers 7 bases. CDR1 SGHNT and CDR2 YENEEA come from the germline V gene. Germline trimming cut 2 bases from V and 8 bases from J; bases unmatched to any gene: 8. There are 14 residues in the CDR3. The CDR3 region is CASSLREGARGYTF. Written as DNA, the CDR3 is TGTGCCAGCAGCTTAAGAGAGGGGGCAAGAGGCTACACCTTC.